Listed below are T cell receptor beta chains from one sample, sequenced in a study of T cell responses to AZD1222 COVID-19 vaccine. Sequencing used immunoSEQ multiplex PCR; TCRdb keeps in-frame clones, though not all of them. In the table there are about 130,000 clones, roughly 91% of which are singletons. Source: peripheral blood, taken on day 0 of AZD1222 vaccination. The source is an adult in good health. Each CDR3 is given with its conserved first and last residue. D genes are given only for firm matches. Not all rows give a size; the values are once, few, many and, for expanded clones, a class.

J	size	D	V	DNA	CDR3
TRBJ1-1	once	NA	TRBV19	TGTGCCAGCCGGACAGCCGACAGAGGTGAAGCTTTCTTT	CASRTADRGEAFF
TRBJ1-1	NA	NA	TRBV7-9	TGTGCCAGCAGCGTTACTGAAGCTTTCTTT	CASSVTEAFF
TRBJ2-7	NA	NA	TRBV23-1	TGCGCCAGCAGCACCCGCCAACGGAACAGATACGAGCAGTACTTC	CASSTRQRNRYEQYF
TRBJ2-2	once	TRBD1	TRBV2	TGTGCCAGCAGGGTGACAGGGGTGGAGACCGGGGAGCTGTTTTTT	CASRVTGVETGELFF
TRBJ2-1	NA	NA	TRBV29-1	TGCAGCGTTGAGTCCCAAGGAGACTCCTACAATGAGCAGTTCTTC	CSVESQGDSYNEQFF
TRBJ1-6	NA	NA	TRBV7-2	TGTGCCAGCAGCTTAGGGGGGCAGTCTCGGGCCCTCCACTTT	CASSLGGQSRALHF
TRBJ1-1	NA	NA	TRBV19	TGTGCCAGTAGTCCATTTTCGGCCGACACTGAAGCTTTCTTT	CASSPFSADTEAFF
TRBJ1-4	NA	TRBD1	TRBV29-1	TGCAGCGTTCCGGACAGGTCCGGAGTGTTTTTT	CSVPDRSGVFF
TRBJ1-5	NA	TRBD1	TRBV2	TGTGCCAGCACTGGACAGGGGATAAGCAATCAGCCCCAGCATTTT	CASTGQGISNQPQHF
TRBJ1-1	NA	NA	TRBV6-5	TGTGCCAGCAGTTCCGTGGGGGGCACTGAAGCTTTCTTT	CASSSVGGTEAFF
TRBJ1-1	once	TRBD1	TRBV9	TGTGCCAGCAGCGCCTTAGAAGGGGGCGCGACCTCAGCGGCTTTCTTT	CASSALEGGATSAAFF
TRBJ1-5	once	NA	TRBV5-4	TGTGCCAGCAGCTTGGGGGGGGGACCGGATCAGCCCCAGCATTTT	CASSLGGGPDQPQHF
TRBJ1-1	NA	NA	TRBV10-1	TGCGCCGGCCAACAGCTGAACACTGAAGCTTTCTTT	CAGQQLNTEAFF
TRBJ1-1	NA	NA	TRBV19	TGTGCCAGTAGTGAGACAGGAGTCAACACTGAAGCTTTCTTT	CASSETGVNTEAFF
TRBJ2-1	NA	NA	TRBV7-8	TGTGCCAGCAGCCCAGACAGGGGACTAGCAAACAATGAGCAGTTCTTC	CASSPDRGLANNEQFF
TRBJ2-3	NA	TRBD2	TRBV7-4	TGTGCCAGCAGCTTAATCGAGAGAGCCGGGACTAGCGGGACAGATACGCAGTATTTT	CASSLIERAGTSGTDTQYF
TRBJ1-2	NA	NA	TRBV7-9	TGTGCCAGCAGCCCCCCTCAGGGGGGCTACACCTTC	CASSPPQGGYTF
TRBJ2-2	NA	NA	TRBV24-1	TGTGCCACCAGTGATCCCTGGGGTGCAGGGGCCGGGGAGCTGTTTTTT	CATSDPWGAGAGELFF
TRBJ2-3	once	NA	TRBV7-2	TGTGCCAGCAGCCACTACACAGATACGCAGTATTTT	CASSHYTDTQYF
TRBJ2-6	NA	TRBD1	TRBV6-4	TGTGCCAGCAGCCCCCGGGACAGGGGACTGCCTGGGGCCAACGTCCTGACTTTC	CASSPRDRGLPGANVLTF
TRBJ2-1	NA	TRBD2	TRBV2	TGTGCCAGTGGAACTAGCGGGGGATACAATGAGCAGTTCTTC	CASGTSGGYNEQFF
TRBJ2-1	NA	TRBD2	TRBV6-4	TGTGCCAGCAGTGTTCATAGCGGGAGTAGCTACAATGAGCAGTTCTTC	CASSVHSGSSYNEQFF
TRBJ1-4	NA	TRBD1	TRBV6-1	TGTGCCAGCAGTGAAGGGTGGACAGGGAGTAATGAAAAACTGTTTTTT	CASSEGWTGSNEKLFF
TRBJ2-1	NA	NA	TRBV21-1	TGTGCCAGCAGCAAACCCGGGAGAGAGGAGCAGTTCTTC	CASSKPGREEQFF
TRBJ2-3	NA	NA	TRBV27	TGTGCCAGCACCCCGAGCTTTGGGGTCCCGCAGTATTTT	CASTPSFGVPQYF
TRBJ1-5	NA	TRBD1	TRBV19	TGTGCCAGTAGTACAAACAGGGGATTCAATCAGCCCCAGCATTTT	CASSTNRGFNQPQHF
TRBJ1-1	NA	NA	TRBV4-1	TGCGCCAGCAGCCAAGACCGGGACACTGAAGCTTTCTTT	CASSQDRDTEAFF
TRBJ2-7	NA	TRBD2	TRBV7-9	TGTGCCAGCAGCCTTACTCTAGCGGGAGAGGGTGGCGAGCAGTACTTC	CASSLTLAGEGGEQYF
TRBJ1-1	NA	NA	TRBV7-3	TGTGCCAGCAGCCTTGTCGGCGGGGGGCTGAACACTGAAGCTTTCTTT	CASSLVGGGLNTEAFF
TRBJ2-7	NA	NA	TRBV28	TGTGCCAGCAGTTTAGTCGCTAGTAGCGAGCAGTACTTC	CASSLVASSEQYF
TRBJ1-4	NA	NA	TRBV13	TGTGCCAGCAGCCGCGGCGGTGAAAAACTGTTTTTT	CASSRGGEKLFF
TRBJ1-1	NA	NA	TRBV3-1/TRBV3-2	TGTGCCAGCAGCCTTATACCGGGAGCCTCGTTAACGGCTGAAGCTTTCTTT	CASSLIPGASLTAEAFF
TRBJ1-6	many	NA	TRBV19	TGTGCCAGTAATTCGGCGGAATATTCACCCCTCCACTTT	CASNSAEYSPLHF
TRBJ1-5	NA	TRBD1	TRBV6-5	TGTGCCAGCAGCGGGACAGGGGGAGTTCAGCCCCAGCATTTT	CASSGTGGVQPQHF
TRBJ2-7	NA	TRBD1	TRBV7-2	TGTGCCAGCAGCTTAGTATGGGACAGCCCTGGGGAGCAGTACTTC	CASSLVWDSPGEQYF
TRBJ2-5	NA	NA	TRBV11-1	TGTGCCAGCAGCCTAACCAAGACCGCCCGGGAGACCCAGTACTTC	CASSLTKTARETQYF
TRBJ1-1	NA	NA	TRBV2	TGTGCCAGCAAAGACGCCACAGTTGAAGCTTTCTTT	CASKDATVEAFF
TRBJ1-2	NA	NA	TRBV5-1	TGCGCCAGCAGCTTGGATGGACAGCCGAACTATGGCTACACCTTC	CASSLDGQPNYGYTF
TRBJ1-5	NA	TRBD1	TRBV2	TGTGCCAGCAGTCAGACAGGGATGAATCAGCCCCAGCATTTT	CASSQTGMNQPQHF
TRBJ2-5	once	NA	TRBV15	TGTGCCACCAGCTGGACCTATGACCAGGAGACCCAGTACTTC	CATSWTYDQETQYF
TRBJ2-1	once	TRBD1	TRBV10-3	TGTGCCATCGGCCAGGGGGCGCCCAATGAGCAGTTCTTC	CAIGQGAPNEQFF
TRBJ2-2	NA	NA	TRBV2	TGTGCCAGCTATAAGGAGCCGAACACCGGGGAGCTGTTTTTT	CASYKEPNTGELFF
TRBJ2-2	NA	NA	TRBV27	TGTGCCAGCAGTTTCCCCTACACCGGGGAGCTGTTTTTT	CASSFPYTGELFF
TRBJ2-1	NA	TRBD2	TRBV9	TGTGCCAGCAGCGTAGGTGGCGGGAGAGGCAATGAGCAGTTCTTC	CASSVGGGRGNEQFF
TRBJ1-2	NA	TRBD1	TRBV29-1	TGCAGCGTTGAGGGAACCGGGACAGGGGTTAATTATGGCTACACCTTC	CSVEGTGTGVNYGYTF
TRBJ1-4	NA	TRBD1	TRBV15	TGTGCCACCAGCCGACAGGGATCAACTAATGAAAAACTGTTTTTT	CATSRQGSTNEKLFF
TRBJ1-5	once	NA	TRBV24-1	TGTGCCACCAGTGACCCGCCAGGGGATCAGCCCCAGCATTTT	CATSDPPGDQPQHF
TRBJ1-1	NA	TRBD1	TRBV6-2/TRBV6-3	TGTGCCAGCAGTTACGTAATGTCTGAGGTTGAGGGGGCGCGGTACACTGAAGCTTTCTTT	CASSYVMSEVEGARYTEAFF
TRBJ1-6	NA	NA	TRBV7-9	TGTGCCAGCAGCTTAGAGGCACTTAATTCACCCCTCCACTTT	CASSLEALNSPLHF
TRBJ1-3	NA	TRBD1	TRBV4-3	TGCGCCAGCAGCCCCAAAACAGGGGTGGTTGGAAACACCATATATTTT	CASSPKTGVVGNTIYF
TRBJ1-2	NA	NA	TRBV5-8	TGTGCCAGCAGACAAGGCGGATTCAGCCCACCTAACTATGGCTACACCTTC	CASRQGGFSPPNYGYTF
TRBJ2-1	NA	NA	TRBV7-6	TGTGCCAGCAGCTTAGCGGGAGCGTCGTCCTACAATGAGCAGTTCTTC	CASSLAGASSYNEQFF
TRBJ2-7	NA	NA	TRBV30	TGTGCCTGCCAACGGGGGTGGGGCGAGCAGTACTTC	CACQRGWGEQYF
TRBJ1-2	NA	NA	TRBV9	TGTGCCAGCAGCGTAGAGGGTATTGACGGCTACACCTTC	CASSVEGIDGYTF
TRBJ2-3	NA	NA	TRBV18	TGTGCCAGCTCACCAAACTTATACACAGATACGCAGTATTTT	CASSPNLYTDTQYF
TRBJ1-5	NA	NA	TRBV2	TGTGCCAGCAGGAGTACGGGGGCCAATCAGCCCCAGCATTTT	CASRSTGANQPQHF
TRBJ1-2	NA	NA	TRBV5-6	TGTGCCAGCAGTAGACGAGATGGCTACACCTTC	CASSRRDGYTF
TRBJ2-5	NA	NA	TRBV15	TGTGCCACCAGCAGTGGGGGCTCGGGGGCAGAGACCCAGTACTTC	CATSSGGSGAETQYF